This TCR beta chain was sequenced for a study of shared clonotypes between healthy human individuals (dated by TCRdb to 2020 to 2022). Turning to the overall study: A few men and two women, aged 18 to 49 years, made up the cohort. For each donor, three plates each were used for CD4 naive and CD4 memory, two plates were used for CD8 naive, and one plate was used for CD8 memory. Leukapheresis yielded between about 0.9 and 8.9 billion PBMCs per donor. To increase sequencing depth and limit assay-specific biases, TCR repertoire library preparation and sequencing were carried out by different laboratories using diverse techniques. The study deeply sequenced blood TCR repertoires of 5 or 6 healthy adults to estimate repertoire size and the extent of clonotype sharing between individuals. What the research found in general, with its limitations: Around 5.4% of naive CD4, 3% to 4% of naive CD8, about 2.5% of memory CD4, and 0.4% of memory CD8 clonotypes were shared across four donors. Pairwise subsampling indicated that sequencing depth was expected to affect the degree of clonotype sharing among donors. Sampling was restricted to blood, and TCR repertoires in tissue are likely to differ from TCR repertoires in blood. Naive subsets generally had larger estimated clonotype richness than memory subsets did. The genetic and exposure-history diversity represented was limited by the small number of donors. Rarefaction of sorted-subset datasets indicated incomplete sequencing despite the large sequencing depth. Compared with non-shared clonotypes, the clonotypes found in all four sorted-subset donors had higher generation probabilities.

CD8 naive samples consisted of CD45RO-negative cells that were positively selected for CCR7, yielding a CD45RA+CCR7+ population without TemRA cells. Donors were healthy HIV-negative adults with no recently reported acute infections or vaccinations. All donors were Caucasian adults living in Nashville, Tennessee, USA. After blood collection by leukapheresis, PBMCs were isolated using Ficoll-Histopaque density gradient centrifugation and then cryopreserved in the vapor phase of liquid nitrogen. Analytical flow cytometry was used to check the purity and quantity of every magnetically sorted T cell population. Genomic DNA was isolated from every sorted fraction and measured by UV absorbance on a Nanodrop 2000c. From the germline V gene, CDR1 is SQVTM and CDR2 is ANQGSEA. The trim is 2 bases for V and 1 base for J, with a gap of 11 bases between the germline ends. The CDR3 holds 15 amino acids from the cysteine to the phenylalanine. Just CDR3 DNA is preserved here, 45 bases in frame from base 1.

As to this clone: The antigen this receptor binds is unknown. No qualities accompany the bases; no much larger clone lies one base away.

TCR CDR3 regions were amplified from genomic DNA by multiplex PCR using the deep immunoSEQ assay. Genomic DNA extracted from each cell subset was distributed evenly over all wells of several immunoSEQ 96-well plates, and each plate served as one replicate. For sorted subsets, roughly 200 ng of genomic DNA, equivalent to 25,000 to 35,000 T cell genomes, went into each replicate PCR. Purified libraries were measured with a Qubit 3.0 fluorometer, size-checked on a Bioanalyzer 2100, and measured again with the KAPA Library Quantification kit. Every immunoSEQ 96-well plate was sequenced on a dedicated single-read 150-cycle Illumina NextSeq 550 flow cell. The published analysis was carried out like this. Because only junctional sequences without quality scores were contained in the immunoSEQ output, filtering matching that applied to full-length reads could not be performed. Sequences were annotated with PyIR, a Python wrapper for IgBLAST v1.9, using IMGT germline references to assign V/J genes and CDR3. Reads with weak V/J assignments (E-value above 1e-6), missing CDR3, stop codons, out-of-frame junctions, or ambiguous translated residues were removed. V3J clonotypes were defined as sequences sharing an identical inferred V gene, J gene, and CDR3 amino acid sequence. Percentage overlap between repertoires was calculated by dividing the number of shared unique clonotypes by the size of the smaller repertoire. Richness of each repertoire was evaluated using RTK rarefaction, the Chao1 estimator, and Recon v2.1 estimates of unobserved clonotypes. Generation probabilities for all TCRbeta clonotypes obtained by the gDNA method from a handful of donors were computed using OLGA. Not all clones reach the TCRdb copy of this immuneACCESS table, which keeps in-frame sequences only. Checked studies attribute under half of the gap to unresolved V genes and leave the rest unexplained. D and trimming come from the DNA, and the V and J calls and clone size come from that table. Recorded for this sample are some 740,000 clones; 80% to 95% of them occurred a single time. The ten largest clones add up to less than 25% of the sample.

The sequence is built from TRBV29-1 and TRBJ2-2, with the D segment identity uncertain. The TCR sequence derives from a man younger than 40 in good health. What was sequenced was naive CD8+ T cells sorted from blood. The cell subset or site label for this specimen denotes: CD45RA+CCR7+. The sequenced DNA: TGCAGCGTTGAACTTATAGACATGAACACCGGGGAGCTGTTTTTT. This codes for CSVELIDMNTGELFF.